The 25 T cell receptor beta chains presented below share a single source sample, sequenced in a study of cytomegalovirus exposure and HLA in healthy donors. The PCR used 60 Vbeta and 13 Jbeta primers. TCRdb's table, derived via immunoSEQ multiplex PCR, lists solely in-frame clones and lacks some. The sample contains 100,000 to 150,000 clones, 80% of which appear only once. The sequenced material came from PBMCs. These receptors were obtained from a man under 40 in good health and CMV-seropositive.

V usage is TRBV11-2 and J usage is TRBJ2-7; tentatively, D is TRBD1 (5 bases). CDR1 is SGHAT and CDR2 is FQNNGV in the germline V gene. The CDR3 covers 14 residues. V lost 5 bases to trimming and J lost 3 bases, with 14 bases between them. CDR3: CASSPRQFGYEQYF. CDR3 nucleotides: TGTGCCAGCAGCCCTCGACAGTTCGGCTACGAGCAGTACTTC. The whole variable domain, filled in from reference TRBV11-2 and TRBJ2-7, reads EAGVAQSPRYKIIEKRQSVAFWCNPISGHATLYWYQQILGQGPKLLIQFQNNGVVDDSQLPKDRFSAERLKGVDSTLKIQPAKLEDSAVYLCASSPRQFGYEQYFGPGTRLTVT.

This sequence joins TRBV6-1 and TRBJ2-3; D is undetermined. Germline CDR1 reads MNHNS; CDR2 reads SASEGT. V was trimmed by 6 bases and J by 0 bases, leaving 4 bases between them. This CDR3 spans 12 amino acids. In nucleotides, the CDR3 is TGTGCCAGCAGGAGTAGCACAGATACGCAGTATTTT. Amino acid sequence: CASRSSTDTQYF.

The V call is TRBV9, the J call TRBJ2-5, with 9 bases matching TRBD2. CDR3 length: 15 residues. In germline, CDR1 is SGDLS, CDR2 YYNGEE. The ends lost 4 bases at V and 10 bases at J; junction bases unmatched: 14. CDR3 amino acids: CASSRGVAGARDQYF. The CDR3 DNA reads TGTGCCAGCAGCAGGGGGGTAGCGGGGGCCCGGGACCAGTACTTC.

CDR3 amino acids: CSARDGDTQYF. The CDR3 bases are TGCAGTGCTAGAGACGGGGATACGCAGTATTTT. The V and J genes are TRBV20-1 and TRBJ2-3; D remains unclear. CDR1 and CDR2 (germline): DFQATT, SNEGSKA (reference sequence). Trimming removed 0 bases from V and 6 bases from J, with 4 bases in between. CDR3 length equals 11 residues.

The rearrangement links TRBV5-1 to TRBJ2-5; the match to TRBD1 covers 12 bases. Trimming took 4 bases from V and 6 from J; bases not matched to a gene: 4. Germline V lookup: CDR1 SGHRS, CDR2 YFSETQ. CDR3 length: 14 amino acids. CDR3 residues: CASSGTGGAQTQYF. The CDR3 coding sequence is TGCGCCAGCAGCGGGACAGGGGGCGCTCAGACCCAGTACTTC. Variable domain in full (rest from reference TRBV5-1 and TRBJ2-5): KAGVTQTPRYLIKTRGQQVTLSCSPISGHRSVSWYQQTPGQGLQFLFEYFSETQRNKGNFPGRFSGRQFSNSRSEMNVSTLELGDSALYLCASSGTGGAQTQYFGPGTRLLVL.

V gene TRBV6-5 combines with J gene TRBJ2-7; D is possibly TRBD1 (5 bases). The CDR3 runs to 13 residues. Trimming removed 4 bases from V and 3 bases from J, with 10 bases in between. Germline V gene lookup returns CDR1 MNHEY and CDR2 SVGAGI. This chain's CDR3 is CASSSDSFYEQYF. CDR3 coding DNA: TGTGCCAGCAGTTCCGACAGTTTCTACGAGCAGTACTTC.

This chain uses TRBV6-5 with TRBJ2-2; TRBD2 might be the D (6 bases). CDR1 MNHEY and CDR2 SVGAGI come from the germline V gene. The CDR3 is 15 amino acids. V was cut by 8 bases and J by 6 bases, with 19 bases left in between. The CDR3 here is CASASGSGVAGELFF. DNA for the CDR3: TGTGCCAGCGCCTCGGGCTCGGGGGTTGCCGGGGAGCTGTTTTTT.

This clone came up a few times. At one end, the junction sequence differs from germline, possibly due to a read error. The chain is built from TRBV28 and TRBJ2-6; D perhaps matches TRBD2 (6 bases). Germline V gives CDR1 MDHEN, CDR2 SYDVKM. The CDR3 length is 15 residues. Written as DNA, the CDR3 is TGTGCCAGCACTCCTGGGGAGGCTGGGGCCAACGGCCTGACTTTC. This sequence encodes CASTPGEAGANGLTF.

The chain recombines TRBV7-9 with TRBJ1-2; 8 nucleotides line up with TRBD1. Trimming removed 5 bases from V and 4 bases from J; junction bases left unmatched: 6. The germline gives CDR1 SEHNR, CDR2 FQNEAQ (reference sequence). CDR3 size: 14 residues. CDR3 loop: CASSLTGTGYGYTF. In DNA, the CDR3 is TGTGCCAGCAGCCTTACCGGGACAGGCTATGGCTACACCTTC. Complete variable domain (other parts from reference TRBV7-9 and TRBJ1-2): DTGVSQNPRHKITKRGQNVTFRCDPISEHNRLYWYRQTLGQGPEFLTYFQNEAQLEKSRLLSDRFSAERPKGSFSTLEIQRTEQGDSAMYLCASSLTGTGYGYTFGSGTRLTVV.

The V call is TRBV4-1, the J call TRBJ1-2; 7 nucleotides match TRBD1. V shed 0 bases, J shed 8 bases, and the junction held 15 bases outside the gene matches. CDR3 length: 17 amino acids. Per the germline V gene, CDR1 is MGHRA and CDR2 is YSYEKL. CDR3 sequence: CASSQDYGQASPGGYTF. The CDR3 region has the DNA TGCGCCAGCAGCCAAGATTACGGACAGGCGTCGCCTGGGGGCTACACCTTC.

The chain couples TRBV15 to TRBJ1-3, with 7 bases that match TRBD1. The CDR3 contains 16 residues. From germline, CDR1 is LNHNV and CDR2 YYDKDF (reference sequence). J was trimmed by 3 bases and V by 0 bases; bases with no gene match: 5. The DNA for the CDR3 is TGTGCCACCAGCAGAGATCTAACAGGGGATGGAAACACCATATATTTT. Protein sequence: CATSRDLTGDGNTIYF.

The chain combines TRBV2 with TRBJ1-1; D perhaps matches TRBD1 (5 bases). The germline V gene has CDR1 SNHLY and CDR2 FYNNEI. The length of the CDR3 is 15 residues. V was trimmed by 8 bases and J by 1 base, leaving 17 bases between them. The CDR3 DNA reads TGTGCCAGCGGCGCGCGCGGACAAGCGAACACTGAAGCTTTCTTT. Translation gives CASGARGQANTEAFF.

The V gene is TRBV18, the J gene TRBJ1-1; TRBD1 agrees at 7 bases. V lost 0 bases, J lost 3 bases, and 10 bases stayed unmatched. Germline values: CDR1 KGHSH, CDR2 LQKENI. The CDR3 runs 17 residues. The chain's CDR3 is CASSPPGQLIMDTEAFF. The CDR3 nucleotides read TGTGCCAGCTCACCACCGGGACAGCTAATTATGGACACTGAAGCTTTCTTT.

V is TRBV5-6 and J is TRBJ2-7, with 9 positions matching TRBD1. The CDR3 loop spans 14 amino acids. With V trimmed by 4 bases and J by 5 bases, 7 bases remained unmatched. Germline-derived CDR1 and CDR2 are SGHDT and YYEEEE. In nucleotides, the CDR3 is TGTGCCAGCAGCGTTACAGGGGGCCGACACGAGCAGTACTTC. Translating it yields CASSVTGGRHEQYF.

The chain couples TRBV7-9 to TRBJ2-1; D may be TRBD2 (5 bases). Per germline, CDR1 SEHNR and CDR2 FQNEAQ (reference sequence). V lost 4 bases, J lost 6 bases, and 19 bases lay in between. The CDR3 consists of 16 residues. The CDR3 DNA is TGTGCCAGCAGCTCAAACCGGGATCGTGGAGGCAATGAGCAGTTCTTC. Translating gives CASSSNRDRGGNEQFF.

This sequence joins TRBV10-1 and TRBJ2-7; 8 bases agree with TRBD1. The CDR3 is 14 amino acids. Germline CDR1 WNHNN, CDR2 SYGVQD (reference sequence). Trimming cost V 2 bases and J 6 bases; bases outside gene matches: 6. The CDR3: CASSEPGQGFEQYF. The CDR3 DNA is TGCGCCAGCAGTGAGCCCGGACAGGGTTTCGAGCAGTACTTC.

The rearrangement links TRBV6-1 to TRBJ1-2; D is undetermined. V was trimmed by 2 bases and J by 4 bases, leaving 11 bases between them. This CDR3 comprises 14 residues. In germline, CDR1 is MNHNS, CDR2 SASEGT. In DNA form, the CDR3 reads TGTGCCAGCAGTGAAACTGGGCACCGCTATGGCTACACCTTC. Protein product: CASSETGHRYGYTF.

V gene TRBV28 combines with J gene TRBJ2-5; 7 bases fit TRBD2. With 5 bases clipped from V and 5 bases from J, the junction kept 23 bases outside the gene matches. Per the germline V gene, CDR1 is MDHEN and CDR2 is SYDVKM. The CDR3 sequence is 19 residues long. CDR3 nucleotides: TGTGCCAGCAGTATAGGGGTGCAAGCGGGGCGGATTCTTCGGGAGACCCAGTACTTC. It is translated as CASSIGVQAGRILRETQYF.

The CDR3 reads CASSLVGGVPGEETQYF. The CDR3 DNA follows: TGTGCCAGCAGCTTGGTAGGGGGGGTCCCAGGGGAAGAGACCCAGTACTTC. V is TRBV5-6 and J is TRBJ2-5; D may be TRBD2 (7 bases). This CDR3 is 17 amino acids long. V shed 0 bases and J shed 3 bases, with 18 bases lying between them. Per the germline V gene, CDR1 is SGHDT and CDR2 is YYEEEE.

The V gene is TRBV6-5, the J gene TRBJ1-2; 10 nucleotides line up with TRBD1. J was trimmed by 4 bases and V by 6 bases; bases with no gene match: 5. From germline, CDR1 is MNHEY and CDR2 SVGAGI. The CDR3 covers 14 residues. Here the CDR3 reads CASSPGTGAYGYTF. CDR3 bases: TGTGCCAGCAGCCCCGGGACAGGGGCCTATGGCTACACCTTC.

This clone is a singleton in its sample. This chain links TRBV6-1 with TRBJ2-7; 12 positions agree with TRBD2. CDR1 and CDR2 from the germline V gene are MNHNS and SASEGT. This CDR3 contains 15 residues. Trimming at V came to 7 bases and at J to 5 bases, leaving 9 bases not matched to a gene. The CDR3 bases are TGTGCCAGCAACCGACTAGCGGGGGCCGGCGACGAGCAGTACTTC. Translated, it gives CASNRLAGAGDEQYF.

The gene calls are TRBV19 and TRBJ1-1, with TRBD1 as a possible D gene (6 bases). Germline values: CDR1 LNHDA, CDR2 SQIVND (reference sequence). There are 15 residues in the CDR3. The V end was cut by 3 bases, the J end by 0 bases, with 11 bases between. The chain's CDR3 is CASSMGGALNTEAFF. Written as DNA, the CDR3 is TGTGCCAGTAGTATGGGGGGGGCCTTGAACACTGAAGCTTTCTTT.

The chain couples TRBV12-1 to TRBJ1-1; the table calls TRBD1, which could not be checked here. TRBV12-1 is designated a pseudogene. This CDR3 has 15 residues. CDR3 residues: CSSSHRLLMNTEAFF. As DNA, the CDR3 is TGTTCCAGCAGCCACAGGCTTCTTATGAACACTGAAGCTTTCTTT.

The chain combines TRBV5-5 with TRBJ1-4, with unresolved D. The CDR3 has 16 residues. CDR1 and CDR2 (germline): SGHKS, YYEKEE (reference sequence). V shed 1 base and J shed 7 bases, with 17 bases lying between them. CDR3 sequence (DNA): TGTGCCAGCAGCTTGATACTGGGAGCAGATGGTGAAAAACTGTTTTTT. Its translation is CASSLILGADGEKLFF.

This rearrangement joins TRBV7-6 to TRBJ1-6; 11 positions match TRBD1. CDR1 SGHVS and CDR2 FNYEAQ come from the germline V gene. Germline trimming cut 0 bases from V and 8 bases from J; bases unmatched to any gene: 6. This CDR3 spans 17 amino acids. CDR3 coding DNA: TGTGCCAGCAGCTTAGCGAATAGGGACAGGGGGGATTCACCCCTCCACTTT. It is translated as CASSLANRDRGDSPLHF. Filled out from reference TRBV7-6 and TRBJ1-6, the complete variable domain reads GAGVSQSPRYKVTKRGQDVALRCDPISGHVSLYWYRQALGQGPEFLTYFNYEAQQDKSGLPNDRFSAERPEGSISTLTIQRTEQRDSAMYRCASSLANRDRGDSPLHFGNGTRLTVT.